This TCR beta chain comes out of a study of cytomegalovirus exposure and HLA in healthy donors. For this clone: Its antigen is not known.

Germline values: CDR1 MGHDK, CDR2 SYGVNS. The CDR3 spans 13 residues. Deletions cut 4 bases from V and 7 bases from J, with 10 bases between. The study's findings and limits: A later analysis by the authors found several of the most significant clusters apparently linked to common viral pathogens. Per published reports, the classifier diagnosed cytomegalovirus status with high specificity and sensitivity.

In the PCR, 60 Vbeta and 13 Jbeta primers were used. Using immunoSEQ multiplex PCR, the repertoire was profiled, and TCRdb retains in-frame clones only, with some absent. The sample lists approximately 90,000 clones; about 74% were seen once. Sequenced sample: PBMCs. This TCR came from a man aged 25 to 40 in good health and CMV-seronegative. This rearrangement joins TRBV25-1 to TRBJ2-2; D possibly corresponds to TRBD1 (5 bases). This CDR3 reads CASSVAGFGELFF. The CDR3 coding sequence is TGTGCCAGCAGTGTAGCAGGGTTCGGGGAGCTGTTTTTT.